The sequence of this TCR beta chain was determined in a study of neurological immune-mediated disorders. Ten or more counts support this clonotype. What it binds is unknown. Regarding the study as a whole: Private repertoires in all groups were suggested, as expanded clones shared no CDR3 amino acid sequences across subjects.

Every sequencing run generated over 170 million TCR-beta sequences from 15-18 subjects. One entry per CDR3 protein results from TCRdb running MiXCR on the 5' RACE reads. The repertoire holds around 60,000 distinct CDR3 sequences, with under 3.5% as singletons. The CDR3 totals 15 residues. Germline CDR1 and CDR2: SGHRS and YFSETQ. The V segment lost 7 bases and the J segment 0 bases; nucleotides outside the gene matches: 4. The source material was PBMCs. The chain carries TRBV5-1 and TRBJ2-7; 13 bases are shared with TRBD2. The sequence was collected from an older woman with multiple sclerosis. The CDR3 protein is CASAGTSGNSYEQYF. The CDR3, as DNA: TGCGCCAGCGCCGGGACTAGCGGGAACTCCTACGAGCAGTACTTC.